This T cell receptor (beta chain) was captured in a study of blood T cell repertoires in COVID-19. The germline CDR1 and CDR2 sequences are SGHRS and YFSETQ. V gave up 4 bases and J gave up 9 bases; unmatched junction bases: 15. This CDR3 region has 18 residues. Profiled with immunoSEQ multiplex PCR; TCRdb holds only in-frame clones, not every one. Of about 130,000 clones listed, about nine tenths are singletons. Seattle patients were enrolled during active infection and followed longitudinally. This chain joins TRBV5-1 and TRBJ2-1; 14 nucleotides line up with TRBD2. The sample comprised peripheral blood. This TCR came from a man aged 60 to 69 with COVID-19, enrolled during active disease. The CDR3 loop is CASSLRQTSGRALGEQFF. The CDR3 nucleotides are TGCGCCAGCAGCCTCCGACAGACTAGCGGGAGGGCCTTGGGTGAGCAGTTCTTC.